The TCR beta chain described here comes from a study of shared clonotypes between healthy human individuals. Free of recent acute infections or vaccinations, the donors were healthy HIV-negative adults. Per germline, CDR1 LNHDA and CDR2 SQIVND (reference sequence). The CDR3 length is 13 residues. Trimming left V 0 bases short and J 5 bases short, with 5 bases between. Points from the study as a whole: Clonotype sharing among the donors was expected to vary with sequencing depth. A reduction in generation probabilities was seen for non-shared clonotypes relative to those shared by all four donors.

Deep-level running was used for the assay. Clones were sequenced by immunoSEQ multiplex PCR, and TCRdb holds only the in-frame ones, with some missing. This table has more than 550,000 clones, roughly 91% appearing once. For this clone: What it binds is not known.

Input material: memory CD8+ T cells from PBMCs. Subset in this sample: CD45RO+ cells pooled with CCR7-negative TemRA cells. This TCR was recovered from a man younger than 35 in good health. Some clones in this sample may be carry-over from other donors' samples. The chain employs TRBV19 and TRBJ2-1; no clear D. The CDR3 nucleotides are TGTGCCAGTAGTATAGAGTGGGACAATGAGCAGTTCTTC. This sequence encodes CASSIEWDNEQFF.